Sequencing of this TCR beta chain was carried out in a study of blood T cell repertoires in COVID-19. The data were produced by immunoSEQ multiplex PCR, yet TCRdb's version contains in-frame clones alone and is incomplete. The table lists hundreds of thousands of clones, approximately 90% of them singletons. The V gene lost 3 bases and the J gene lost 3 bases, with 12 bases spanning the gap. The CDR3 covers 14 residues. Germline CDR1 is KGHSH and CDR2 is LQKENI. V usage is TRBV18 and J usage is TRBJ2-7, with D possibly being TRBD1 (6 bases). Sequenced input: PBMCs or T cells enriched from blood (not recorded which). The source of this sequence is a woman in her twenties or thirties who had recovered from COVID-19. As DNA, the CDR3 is TGTGCCAGCTCACCCCCAGGGGTTTACTACGAGCAGTACTTC. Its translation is CASSPPGVYYEQYF.